The next 20 T cell receptor beta chains were all read from a single sample in a study of blood T cells in healthy people across ages. With a J-beta primer mix and a sample-barcoded 5' primer, a second PCR ran about 6 to 11 cycles. TCRdb re-called the 5' RACE reads through MiXCR, storing one row per CDR3 protein. Among under 1,100,000 distinct CDR3 sequences listed, approximately 25% were seen once. This sample was shared with a second study, whose subject was T cells of mothers and their children.

The sequencing input was blood. The source of these receptors is a girl aged 2 to 9 in good health.

The chain combines TRBV2 with TRBJ1-2; D not resolved. Trimming stripped 7 bases from V and 8 bases from J, with 17 bases between. The CDR3 extends over 13 amino acids. In germline, CDR1 is SNHLY, CDR2 FYNNEI. This chain's CDR3 is CASKIPSLNGYTF. The CDR3 DNA sequence: TGTGCCAGCAAAATCCCAAGTCTCAACGGCTACACCTTC. Looking up the rest from reference TRBV2 and TRBJ1-2 gives the full variable domain: EPEVTQTPSHQVTQMGQEVILRCVPISNHLYFYWYRQILGQKVEFLVSFYNNEISEKSEIFDDQFSVERPDGSNFTLKIRSTKLEDSAMYFCASKIPSLNGYTFGSGTRLTVV.

The rearrangement links TRBV6-6 to TRBJ2-4; D is unclear. The CDR3 spans 16 residues. Germline V gene lookup returns CDR1 MNHNY and CDR2 SVGAGI (reference sequence). Trimming removed 7 bases at V and 6 bases at J, with 22 bases between. CDR3 coding DNA: TGTGCCAGCACCCGAACCGATGGACGTCGTGGAAACATTCAGTACTTC. Translated: CASTRTDGRRGNIQYF.

This clonotype was seen a handful of times. V and J are TRBV14 and TRBJ1-6; the D is unclear. V was trimmed by 6 bases and J by 10 bases, leaving 16 bases between them. This CDR3 region has 14 residues. The germline CDR1 and CDR2 sequences are SGHDN and FVKESK. CDR3 nucleotide sequence: TGTGCCAGCAGTGCTTGGGGTTTGGGATCACCCCTCCACTTT. This sequence encodes CASSAWGLGSPLHF.

CDR3 amino acids: CASSSRGDTYGYTF. DNA of the CDR3: TGTGCCAGCAGCTCGAGGGGGGATACCTATGGCTACACCTTC. The V call is TRBV7-9, the J call TRBJ1-2; possibly TRBD1 for D (6 bases). V shed 4 bases and J shed 4 bases, with 13 bases lying between them. The germline CDR1 and CDR2 sequences are SEHNR and FQNEAQ (reference sequence). The CDR3 is 14 amino acids. The full variable domain, its missing parts supplied by reference TRBV7-9 and TRBJ1-2, is DTGVSQNPRHKITKRGQNVTFRCDPISEHNRLYWYRQTLGQGPEFLTYFQNEAQLEKSRLLSDRFSAERPKGSFSTLEIQRTEQGDSAMYLCASSSRGDTYGYTFGSGTRLTVV.

The chain recombines TRBV20-1 with TRBJ2-5; D not certain. V was pared by 3 bases and J by 4 bases, with 12 bases between. Germline CDR1 and CDR2: DFQATT and SNEGSKA (reference sequence). This CDR3 region has 13 residues. CDR3 DNA sequence: TGCAGTGCTAGGAGTACGAAGAGAGAGACCCAGTACTTC. As protein: CSARSTKRETQYF.

The rearrangement links TRBV3-1 to TRBJ2-3, with a tentative D call TRBD1 (6 bases). V lost 3 bases, J lost 5 bases, and 12 bases lay in between. The CDR3 runs to 14 residues. Germline V gives CDR1 LGHDT, CDR2 YNNKEL (reference sequence). The CDR3 here is CASSQTGPRDTQYF. The DNA of the CDR3 is TGTGCCAGCAGCCAGACAGGTCCACGAGATACGCAGTATTTT.

The chain combines TRBV10-3 with TRBJ1-2; no definite D call. The CDR3 sequence is 16 residues long. Trimming pared 2 bases from V and 7 bases from J, leaving 20 bases between. The germline CDR1 and CDR2 sequences are ENHRY and SYGVKD. The DNA of the CDR3 is TGTGCCATCAGTGAGGAAAATCCGGATCTTACGGGTGGCTACACCTTC. It translates to CAISEENPDLTGGYTF.

The gene calls are TRBV2 and TRBJ2-1; D might be TRBD2 (6 bases). This CDR3 has 14 amino acids. Trimming removed 6 bases at V and 8 bases at J, with 17 bases between. Germline V gene sequence: CDR1 SNHLY, CDR2 FYNNEI. The CDR3 region is CASSQMIPGDEQFF. The CDR3, as DNA: TGTGCCAGCAGCCAAATGATTCCGGGAGATGAGCAGTTCTTC.

V and J are TRBV14 and TRBJ2-3; D is possibly TRBD1 (5 bases). V gave up 5 bases and J gave up 3 bases, with 15 bases separating them. Germline-derived CDR1 and CDR2 are SGHDN and FVKESK. The CDR3 has 15 amino acids. The CDR3 nucleotides read TGTGCCAGCAGCTTCACAGGCCCGCGGACAGATACGCAGTATTTT. Its protein is CASSFTGPRTDTQYF. The whole variable domain, filled in from reference TRBV14 and TRBJ2-3, reads EAGVTQFPSHSVIEKGQTVTLRCDPISGHDNLYWYRRVMGKEIKFLLHFVKESKQDESGMPNNRFLAERTGGTYSTLKVQPAELEDSGVYFCASSFTGPRTDTQYFGPGTRLTVL.

This rearrangement joins TRBV6-2 or TRBV6-3 to TRBJ2-7; D unclear. The CDR3 runs 12 residues. Between the trimmed V and J ends, which lost 2 bases and 6 bases, there was a span of 8 bases. Germline lookup yields CDR1 MNHEY and CDR2 SVGEGT. CDR3 protein: CASSYRPGEQYF. DNA for the CDR3: TGTGCCAGCAGTTACCGCCCCGGCGAGCAGTACTTC.

The genes are TRBV29-1 and TRBJ2-5, with 8 bases lining up with TRBD1. The CDR3 sequence is 15 residues long. Germline lookup yields CDR1 SQVTM and CDR2 ANQGSEA. The J segment lost 1 base and the V segment lost 5 bases, leaving 9 bases of the junction unmatched. CDR3 region: CSVKPGDRFQETQYF. CDR3 DNA: TGCAGCGTTAAACCGGGGGACAGGTTCCAAGAGACCCAGTACTTC.

This chain connects TRBV7-2 to TRBJ2-1, with 7 bases lining up with TRBD2. This CDR3 has 15 residues. Trimming at V came to 0 bases and at J to 8 bases, leaving 7 bases not matched to a gene. Per germline, CDR1 SGHTA and CDR2 FQGNSA. In nucleotides, the CDR3 is TGTGCCAGCAGCTTAGCGGGAGGGCCTCGGCATGAGCAGTTCTTC. The encoded protein is CASSLAGGPRHEQFF. The full variable domain, in which reference TRBV7-2 and TRBJ2-1 provide the parts outside the CDR3, is GAGVSQSPSNKVTEKGKDVELRCDPISGHTALYWYRQSLGQGLEFLIYFQGNSAPDKSGLPSDRFSAERTGGSVSTLTIQRTQQEDSAVYLCASSLAGGPRHEQFFGPGTRLTVL.

The chain joins TRBV20-1 to TRBJ1-4; 8 positions match TRBD1. Trimming took 1 base from V and 4 from J; bases not matched to a gene: 5. Germline V gene lookup returns CDR1 DFQATT and CDR2 SNEGSKA (reference sequence). CDR3 length equals 15 residues. The CDR3 DNA is TGCAGTGCTAGAGCACAGACAGGGGATAATGAAAAACTGTTTTTT. Its protein product is CSARAQTGDNEKLFF.

V is TRBV25-1 and J is TRBJ2-5, with D perhaps matching TRBD1 or TRBD2 (5 bases each). TRBJ2-7 matches the DNA end more closely, so the J call is doubtful. The CDR3 covers 12 residues. Germline CDR1 is MGHDK and CDR2 is SYGVNS. Here the CDR3 reads CASRGDVNEQYF. CDR3 coding DNA: TGTGCCAGCAGGGGGGACGTGAACGAGCAGTACTTC.

This clonotype was counted only a few times. The gene calls are TRBV27 and TRBJ1-4, with 10 nucleotides matching TRBD1. The germline gives CDR1 MNHEY, CDR2 SMNVEV (reference sequence). The CDR3 runs to 16 residues. Trimming at V came to 2 bases and at J to 3 bases, leaving 3 bases not matched to a gene. The CDR3 nucleotides are TGTGCCAGCAGTTTAGGGACAGGGGACTCTAATGAAAAACTGTTTTTT. It translates to CASSLGTGDSNEKLFF. Together with reference TRBV27 and TRBJ1-4, the CDR3 gives the full variable domain: EAQVTQNPRYLITVTGKKLTVTCSQNMNHEYMSWYRQDPGLGLRQIYYSMNVEVTDKGDVPEGYKVSRKEKRNFPLILESPSPNQTSLYFCASSLGTGDSNEKLFFGSGTQLSVL.

This clonotype turned up a few times. CDR3 loop: CASSLERIPREGPQYF. As DNA, the CDR3 is TGTGCCAGCAGCTTAGAAAGGATACCAAGAGAGGGGCCCCAGTACTTC. V is TRBV7-8 and J is TRBJ2-5, with D perhaps given as TRBD1 or TRBD2 (5 bases each). Germline CDR1 and CDR2: SGHVS and FQNEAQ. Trimming left V 1 base short and J 9 bases short, with 21 bases between. CDR3 length equals 16 residues.

This chain connects TRBV4-1 to TRBJ1-4; 9 bases line up with TRBD1. Unmatched junction bases numbered 7, after V lost 0 bases and J lost 8 bases. There are 16 residues in the CDR3. Germline V gene data show CDR1 as MGHRA and CDR2 as YSYEKL. This CDR3 is CASSQDRTGDREKLFF. CDR3 sequence (DNA): TGCGCCAGCAGCCAAGATCGGACAGGGGACAGAGAAAAACTGTTTTTT.

The chain has TRBV29-1 and TRBJ2-2; weak D call: TRBD2 (5 bases). Deletions cut 8 bases from V and 7 bases from J, with 17 bases between. Germline-derived CDR1 and CDR2 are SQVTM and ANQGSEA. The CDR3 covers 13 residues. The CDR3 coding sequence is TGCAGCTTCGAGAGGAGAGGAGGCGGGGAGCTGTTTTTT. Protein sequence: CSFERRGGGELFF.

This clonotype was observed a few times. The chain has TRBV7-2 and TRBJ2-3; D gene unclear. CDR3 length: 12 amino acids. Germline V lookup: CDR1 SGHTA, CDR2 FQGNSA. Trimming shortened V by 5 bases and J by 6 bases, and 9 bases separated the two germline ends. The CDR3 DNA reads as TGTGCCAGCAGCGCTCACTTTGATACGCAGTATTTT. Translated, it gives CASSAHFDTQYF.

The rearrangement joins TRBV28 to TRBJ1-1, with D uncertain. V lost 4 bases to trimming and J lost 0 bases, with 6 bases between them. The CDR3 length is 13 residues. The germline CDR1 and CDR2 sequences are MDHEN and SYDVKM. The CDR3 protein is CASSYRLNTEAFF. The CDR3 nucleotides are TGTGCCAGCAGTTACCGGTTGAACACTGAAGCTTTCTTT. Complete variable domain (other parts from reference TRBV28 and TRBJ1-1): DVKVTQSSRYLVKRTGEKVFLECVQDMDHENMFWYRQDPGLGLRLIYFSYDVKMKEKGDIPEGYSVSREKKERFSLILESASTNQTSMYLCASSYRLNTEAFFGQGTRLTVV.